The TCR beta chain under discussion was sequenced for a study of shared clonotypes between healthy human individuals. Everyone who donated was a Caucasian adult who lived in Nashville, Tennessee. The V end lost 4 bases, the J end lost 3 bases, and 17 bases lay between the germline ends. Germline V CDR1 and CDR2: SGHRS, YFSETQ. The CDR3 totals 15 residues. TCRdb keeps only in-frame clones here, not all; method: immunoSEQ multiplex PCR. Of around 550,000 clones listed, almost 97% are singletons. The chain is built from TRBV5-1 and TRBJ2-7; perhaps TRBD2 as D (6 bases). This clonotype was obtained from a woman aged 25 to 39 in good health. Specimen: naive CD4+ T cells sorted from blood. Described subset: CD45RA+ positively selected. CDR3 residues: CASSTSAGPNYEQYF. CDR3 bases: TGCGCCAGCAGCACCTCGGCGGGACCGAACTACGAGCAGTACTTC. The full variable domain, rest sourced from reference TRBV5-1 and TRBJ2-7, is KAGVTQTPRYLIKTRGQQVTLSCSPISGHRSVSWYQQTPGQGLQFLFEYFSETQRNKGNFPGRFSGRQFSNSRSEMNVSTLELGDSALYLCASSTSAGPNYEQYFGPGTRLTVT.